These 16 T cell receptor beta chains share one sample of origin, sequenced in a study of OX40 agonist ivuxolimab in advanced cancers. Produced via immunoSEQ multiplex PCR; TCRdb's table is partial and in-frame only. This table holds fewer than 70,000 clones, roughly 90% found once. The material was CD4+ or CD8+ T cells sorted from blood, obtained in a trial of the OX40 agonist ivuxolimab. The receptors were sampled from an adult with an advanced solid tumor such as melanoma, head and neck, liver or kidney cancer.

This clone was found once. V and J are TRBV30 and TRBJ2-5, with D uncertain. The germline CDR1 and CDR2 sequences are GTSNPN and SVGIG (reference sequence). Between the trimmed V and J ends, which lost 4 bases and 1 base, there was a span of 10 bases. The CDR3 extends over 13 amino acids. The DNA for the CDR3 is TGTGCCTGGAAAAGCGACCTCCAAGAGACCCAGTACTTC. Amino acid sequence: CAWKSDLQETQYF. Looking up the rest from reference TRBV30 and TRBJ2-5 gives the full variable domain: SQTIHQWPATLVQPVGSPLSLECTVEGTSNPNLYWYRQAAGRGLQLLFYSVGIGQISSEVPQNLSASRPQDRQFILSSKKLLLSDSGFYLCAWKSDLQETQYFGPGTRLLVL.

The J gene is TRBJ2-7, the V gene TRBV29-1; TRBD1 agrees at 10 bases. Germline V gene data show CDR1 as SQVTM and CDR2 as ANQGSEA. There are 13 residues in the CDR3. J lost 2 bases, V lost 6 bases, and 4 bases had no gene match. Here the CDR3 reads CSVTGTGAYEQYF. Written as DNA, the CDR3 is TGCAGCGTCACCGGGACAGGGGCCTACGAGCAGTACTTC.

V is TRBV18 and J is TRBJ2-5, with 10 bases lining up with TRBD2. From germline, CDR1 is KGHSH and CDR2 LQKENI. V lost 1 base, J lost 0 bases, and 2 bases stayed unmatched. This CDR3 region has 16 residues. CDR3 coding DNA: TGTGCCAGCTCACCACTAGCGGGAGGTAACCAAGAGACCCAGTACTTC. Amino acid sequence: CASSPLAGGNQETQYF.

The V call is TRBV19, the J call TRBJ2-1; TRBD1 aligns across 9 bases. Germline loops: CDR1 LNHDA, CDR2 SQIVND (reference sequence). V was clipped by 7 bases and J by 6 bases; unmatched bases: 7. This CDR3 has 14 amino acids. The CDR3 spells CASTTRDRVNEQFF. CDR3 DNA: TGTGCCAGTACCACCCGGGACAGGGTCAATGAGCAGTTCTTC.

The chain has TRBV10-2 and TRBJ2-3; D is tentatively TRBD1 or TRBD2 (5 bases each). V was shortened by 6 bases and J by 0 bases, with 13 bases between the two germline ends. The V gene's germline CDR1 is WSHSY and CDR2 SAAADI. The CDR3 has 15 amino acids. The CDR3 loop is CASRDGTLSTDTQYF. The CDR3 bases are TGCGCCAGCAGAGACGGGACCCTGAGCACAGATACGCAGTATTTT.

This rearrangement joins TRBV9 to TRBJ2-3; D gene unclear. CDR1 and CDR2 from the germline V gene are SGDLS and YYNGEE. V gave up 5 bases and J gave up 3 bases, with 16 bases separating them. This CDR3 is built from 15 residues. The CDR3 region is CASSRTSRPTDTQYF. The CDR3 bases are TGTGCCAGCAGTCGCACGTCTCGTCCTACAGATACGCAGTATTTT.

The chain employs TRBV27 and TRBJ2-1; the D is unclear. V was shortened by 5 bases and J by 0 bases, with 11 bases between the two germline ends. Per germline, CDR1 MNHEY and CDR2 SMNVEV (reference sequence). This CDR3 comprises 15 residues. The DNA for the CDR3 is TGTGCCAGCAGTAGAACAACCTTCTCCTACAATGAGCAGTTCTTC. Encoded protein: CASSRTTFSYNEQFF.

About this clone: Other DNA sequences from this sample encode an identical CDR3 as well. This chain links TRBV7-2 with TRBJ2-2; D unresolved. CDR1 SGHTA and CDR2 FQGNSA come from the germline V gene. The CDR3 consists of 13 residues. The V end lost 5 bases, the J end lost 6 bases, and 10 bases lay between the germline ends. CDR3 sequence reads: CASSPVRSGELFF. The CDR3 DNA follows: TGTGCCAGCAGCCCCGTGCGGTCCGGGGAGCTGTTTTTT.

The rearrangement joins TRBV5-1 to TRBJ2-7, with no clear D. V lost 4 bases, J lost 2 bases, and 16 bases lay in between. Germline CDR1 SGHRS, CDR2 YFSETQ. CDR3 length: 15 residues. The CDR3 protein is CASSTAGMGTYEQYF. The CDR3 nucleotides are TGCGCCAGCAGCACCGCTGGGATGGGGACCTACGAGCAGTACTTC. The variable domain in full, with the rest retrieved from reference TRBV5-1 and TRBJ2-7, is KAGVTQTPRYLIKTRGQQVTLSCSPISGHRSVSWYQQTPGQGLQFLFEYFSETQRNKGNFPGRFSGRQFSNSRSEMNVSTLELGDSALYLCASSTAGMGTYEQYFGPGTRLTVT.

The V gene is TRBV28, the J gene TRBJ1-5; no clear D. With 3 bases removed from V and 1 base from J, the gap between germline ends came to 10 bases. Germline loops: CDR1 MDHEN, CDR2 SYDVKM. The CDR3 has 15 residues. Here the CDR3 DNA reads TGTGCCAGCAGTTTTGGGGTCGTAAGCAATCAGCCCCAGCATTTT. It specifies CASSFGVVSNQPQHF.

V is TRBV18 and J is TRBJ2-7; TRBD1 matches at 7 bases. Trimming cost V 6 bases and J 6 bases; bases outside gene matches: 8. Germline V gene sequence: CDR1 KGHSH, CDR2 LQKENI. The CDR3 runs 13 residues. The CDR3 bases are TGTGCCAGCTCTCCCATAGACAGGGCCGAGCAGTACTTC. It codes for CASSPIDRAEQYF.

V is TRBV7-2 and J is TRBJ1-5, with D maybe TRBD1 (6 bases). Trimming took off 5 bases at V and 5 bases at J, with 16 bases between the two ends. The germline V gene encodes CDR1 SGHTA and CDR2 FQGNSA. The CDR3 spans 15 residues. CDR3 protein: CASSRRRGSDQPQHF. The CDR3 DNA is TGTGCCAGCAGCCGACGCAGGGGATCGGATCAGCCCCAGCATTTT.

This clone was recorded only once. The chain joins TRBV9 to TRBJ2-7; 10 positions match TRBD1. V shed 4 bases and J 3 bases; nucleotides not matched to a gene: 22. The CDR3 spans 20 residues. The germline V gene has CDR1 SGDLS and CDR2 YYNGEE. This chain's CDR3 is CASSHSRIGQGVASSYEQYF. The DNA for the CDR3 is TGTGCCAGCAGCCACTCGCGTATAGGACAGGGGGTGGCTAGCAGCTACGAGCAGTACTTC.

The CDR3 is CASSLAVAGDFRNIQYF. DNA of the CDR3: TGTGCCAGCAGCTTAGCGGTAGCGGGAGACTTCAGAAACATTCAGTACTTC. The V call is TRBV7-6, the J call TRBJ2-4; 9 bases fit TRBD2. Germline V gene lookup returns CDR1 SGHVS and CDR2 FNYEAQ. With V trimmed by 0 bases and J by 6 bases, 9 bases remained unmatched. This CDR3 comprises 17 residues.

This clone was recorded once. This chain uses TRBV20-1 with TRBJ1-1; D is unresolved. This CDR3 spans 11 amino acids. Germline CDR1 and CDR2: DFQATT and SNEGSKA (reference sequence). V was cut by 5 bases and J by 1 base, with 5 bases left in between. The CDR3 loop reads CSAGKNTEAFF. The DNA for the CDR3 is TGCAGTGCTGGGAAGAACACTGAAGCTTTCTTT.

The chain carries TRBV28 and TRBJ2-1; possible D gene TRBD2, 7 bases. CDR1 is MDHEN and CDR2 is SYDVKM in the germline V gene. The CDR3 totals 17 residues. Trimming removed 4 bases at V and 2 bases at J, with 18 bases between. CDR3 DNA: TGTGCCAGCAGTTCTAACCTCCCGGGGGGCACCTACAATGAGCAGTTCTTC. Amino acid sequence: CASSSNLPGGTYNEQFF.